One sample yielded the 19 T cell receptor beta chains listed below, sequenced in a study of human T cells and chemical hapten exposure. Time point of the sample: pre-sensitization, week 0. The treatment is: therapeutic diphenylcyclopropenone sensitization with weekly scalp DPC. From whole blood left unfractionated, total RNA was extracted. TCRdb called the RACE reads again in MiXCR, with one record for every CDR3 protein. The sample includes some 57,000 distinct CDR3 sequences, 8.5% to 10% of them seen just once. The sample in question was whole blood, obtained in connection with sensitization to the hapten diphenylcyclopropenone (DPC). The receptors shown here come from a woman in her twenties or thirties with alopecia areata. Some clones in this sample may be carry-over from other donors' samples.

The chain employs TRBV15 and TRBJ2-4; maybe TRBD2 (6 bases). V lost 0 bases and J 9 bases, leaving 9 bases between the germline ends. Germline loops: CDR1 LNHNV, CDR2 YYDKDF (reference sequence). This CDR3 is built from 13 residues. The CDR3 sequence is CATSRDPEGIQYF. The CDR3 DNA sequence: TGTGCCACCAGCAGAGATCCGGAGGGCATTCAGTACTTC.

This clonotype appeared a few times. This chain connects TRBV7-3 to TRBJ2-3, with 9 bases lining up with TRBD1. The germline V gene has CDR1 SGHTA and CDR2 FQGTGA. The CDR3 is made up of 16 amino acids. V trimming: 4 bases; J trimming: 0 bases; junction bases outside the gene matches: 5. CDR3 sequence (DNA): TGTGCCAGCAGCTCACCGGACAGGGGAAGCACAGATACGCAGTATTTT. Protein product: CASSSPDRGSTDTQYF.

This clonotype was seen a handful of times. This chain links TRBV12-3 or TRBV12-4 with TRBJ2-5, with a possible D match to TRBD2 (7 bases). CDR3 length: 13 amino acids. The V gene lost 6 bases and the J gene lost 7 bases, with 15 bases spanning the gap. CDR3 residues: CASRDQGRGTQYF. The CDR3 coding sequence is TGTGCCAGCAGGGATCAGGGGAGGGGGACCCAGTACTTC.

The CDR3 DNA reads TGTGCCAGCAGTGAAGGGGGGCTTACCTTAGCCAAAAACATTCAGTACTTC. Translating gives CASSEGGLTLAKNIQYF. The chain uses TRBV2 and TRBJ2-4, with D perhaps matching TRBD1 (6 bases). Trimming took 1 base from V and 0 from J, leaving 13 bases between them. This CDR3 spans 17 amino acids. CDR1 and CDR2 (germline): SNHLY, FYNNEI.

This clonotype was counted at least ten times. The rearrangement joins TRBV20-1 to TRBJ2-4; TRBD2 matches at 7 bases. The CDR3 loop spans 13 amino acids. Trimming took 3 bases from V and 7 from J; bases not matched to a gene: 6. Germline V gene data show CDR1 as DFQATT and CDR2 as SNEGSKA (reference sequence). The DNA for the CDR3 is TGCAGTGCTAGGGGAGGGAGGGAGAACATTCAGTACTTC. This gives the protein CSARGGRENIQYF.

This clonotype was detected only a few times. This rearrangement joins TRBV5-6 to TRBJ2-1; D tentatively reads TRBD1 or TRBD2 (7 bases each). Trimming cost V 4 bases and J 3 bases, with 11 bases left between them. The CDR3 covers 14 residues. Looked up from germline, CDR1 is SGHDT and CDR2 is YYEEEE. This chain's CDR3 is CASSQGGFYNEQFF. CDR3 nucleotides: TGTGCCAGCAGCCAGGGGGGGTTCTACAATGAGCAGTTCTTC.

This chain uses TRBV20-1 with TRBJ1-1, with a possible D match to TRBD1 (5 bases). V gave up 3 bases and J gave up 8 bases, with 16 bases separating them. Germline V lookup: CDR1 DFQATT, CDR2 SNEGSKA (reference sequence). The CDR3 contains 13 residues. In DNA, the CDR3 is TGCAGTGCTAGGGTCGCAGGGATTACCGAAGCTTTCTTT. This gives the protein CSARVAGITEAFF.

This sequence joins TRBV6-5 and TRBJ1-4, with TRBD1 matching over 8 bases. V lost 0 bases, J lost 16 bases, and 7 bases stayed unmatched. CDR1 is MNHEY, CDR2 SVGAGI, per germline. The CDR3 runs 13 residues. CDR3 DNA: TGTGCCAGCAGTTACTCCCCTACAGGGGGTCGGTTTTTT. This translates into CASSYSPTGGRFF.

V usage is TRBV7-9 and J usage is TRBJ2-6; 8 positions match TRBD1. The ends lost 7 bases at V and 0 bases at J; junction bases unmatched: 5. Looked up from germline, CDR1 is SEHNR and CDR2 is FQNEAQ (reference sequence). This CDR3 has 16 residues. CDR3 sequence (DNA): TGTGCCAGCAAGGGACAGGTAGACTCTGGGGCCAACGTCCTGACTTTC. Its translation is CASKGQVDSGANVLTF.

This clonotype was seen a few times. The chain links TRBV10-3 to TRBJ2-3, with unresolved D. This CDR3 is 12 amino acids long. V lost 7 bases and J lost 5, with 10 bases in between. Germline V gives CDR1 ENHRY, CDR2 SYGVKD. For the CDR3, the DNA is TGTGCCATCACAGGAGAGGTAGATACGCAGTATTTT. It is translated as CAITGEVDTQYF.

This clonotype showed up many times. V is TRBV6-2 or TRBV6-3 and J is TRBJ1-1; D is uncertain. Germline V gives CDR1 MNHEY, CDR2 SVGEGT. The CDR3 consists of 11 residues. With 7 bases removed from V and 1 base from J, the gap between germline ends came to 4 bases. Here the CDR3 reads CASIENTEAFF. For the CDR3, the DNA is TGTGCCAGCATTGAGAACACTGAAGCTTTCTTT.

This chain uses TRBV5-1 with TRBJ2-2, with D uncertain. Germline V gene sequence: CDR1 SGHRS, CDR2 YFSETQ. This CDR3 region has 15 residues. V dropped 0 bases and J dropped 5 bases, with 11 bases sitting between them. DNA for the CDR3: TGCGCCAGCAGCTTGGCGGCGTCGAGAACCGGGGAGCTGTTTTTT. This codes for CASSLAASRTGELFF.

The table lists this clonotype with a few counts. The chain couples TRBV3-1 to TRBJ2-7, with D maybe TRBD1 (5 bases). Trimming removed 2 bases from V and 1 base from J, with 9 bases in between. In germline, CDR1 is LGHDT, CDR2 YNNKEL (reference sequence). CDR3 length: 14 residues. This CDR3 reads CASSQTGWSYEQYF. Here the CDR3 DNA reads TGTGCCAGCAGCCAAACAGGTTGGTCCTACGAGCAGTACTTC.

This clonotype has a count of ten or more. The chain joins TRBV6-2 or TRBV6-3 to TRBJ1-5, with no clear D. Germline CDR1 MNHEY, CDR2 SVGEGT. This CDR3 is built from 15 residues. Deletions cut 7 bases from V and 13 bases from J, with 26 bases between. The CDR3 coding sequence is TGTGCCAGCACCCCCCGGGGTCGACTACTAAACATTCAGCATTTT. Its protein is CASTPRGRLLNIQHF.

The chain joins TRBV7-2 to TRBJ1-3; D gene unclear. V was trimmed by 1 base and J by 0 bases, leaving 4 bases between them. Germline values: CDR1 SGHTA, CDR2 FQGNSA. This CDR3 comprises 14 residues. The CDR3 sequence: CASSLGSSGNTIYF. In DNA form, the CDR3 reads TGTGCCAGCAGCTTAGGAAGCTCTGGAAACACCATATATTTT.

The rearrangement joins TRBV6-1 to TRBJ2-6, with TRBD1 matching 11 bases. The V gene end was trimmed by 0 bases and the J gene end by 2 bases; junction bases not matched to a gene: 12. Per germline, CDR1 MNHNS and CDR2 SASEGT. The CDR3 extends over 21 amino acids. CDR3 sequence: CASSEAIPGTGGPPGANVLTF. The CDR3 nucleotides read TGTGCCAGCAGTGAAGCGATCCCCGGGACAGGGGGTCCCCCTGGGGCCAACGTCCTGACTTTC.

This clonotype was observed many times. CDR3 sequence reads: CASSQDQDRRANYGYTF. CDR3 nucleotides: TGCGCCAGCAGCCAAGATCAGGACAGGCGTGCTAACTATGGCTACACCTTC. This rearrangement joins TRBV4-1 to TRBJ1-2, with TRBD1 identical over 7 bases. Germline values: CDR1 MGHRA, CDR2 YSYEKL. The trim removed 0 bases at V and 0 bases at J, leaving 7 bases unmatched. This CDR3 is built from 17 residues.

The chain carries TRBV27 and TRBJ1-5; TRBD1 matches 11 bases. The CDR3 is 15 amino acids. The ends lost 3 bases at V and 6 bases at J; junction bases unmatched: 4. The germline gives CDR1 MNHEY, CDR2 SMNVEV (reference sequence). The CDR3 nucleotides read TGTGCCAGCAGTTTCGGACAGGGGGCTGGTCAGCCCCAGCATTTT. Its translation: CASSFGQGAGQPQHF.

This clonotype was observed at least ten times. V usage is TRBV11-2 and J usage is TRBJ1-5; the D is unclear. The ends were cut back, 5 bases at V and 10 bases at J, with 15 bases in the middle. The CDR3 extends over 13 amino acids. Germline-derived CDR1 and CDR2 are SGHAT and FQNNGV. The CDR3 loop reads CASSRDYSHPQHF. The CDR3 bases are TGTGCCAGCAGCCGGGATTACTCGCACCCCCAGCATTTT.